This T cell receptor beta chain originates from a study of OX40 agonist ivuxolimab in advanced cancers. On the study more broadly: The group had a mean age of about 60 years, ranged from roughly 23 to 90, and was around 82% male. Notes on the study in general: Some nonresponders additionally presented with little normalized T-cell clonal expansion.

The CDR3 has 12 residues. V shed 2 bases, J shed 10 bases, and the junction held 2 bases outside the gene matches. Germline CDR1 and CDR2: MDHEN and SYDVKM. As concerns this clone: Its specificity is not known.

Method: immunoSEQ multiplex PCR; TCRdb's copy keeps in-frame clones and lacks some. The table lists over 55,000 clones, about nine tenths of them singletons. Samples of blood were obtained at baseline, on cycle 4 day 1, and on cycle 7 day 1. The genes are TRBV28 and TRBJ2-1; TRBD2 aligns across 7 bases. This receptor was identified in an adult with an advanced solid tumor such as melanoma, head and neck, liver or kidney cancer. This material consisted of CD4+ or CD8+ T cells sorted from blood, taken in a trial of the OX40 agonist ivuxolimab. The CDR3 sequence is CASSLIAGEQFF. In DNA, the CDR3 is TGTGCCAGCAGTTTAATAGCGGGCGAGCAGTTCTTC.